This is a list of T cell receptor beta chains from one sample in a study of cytomegalovirus exposure and HLA in healthy donors. Profiling relied on immunoSEQ multiplex PCR, and the TCRdb table lists in-frame clones only, not all of them. The table records about 160,000 clones, approximately 80% of them present only once. The sequenced material came from PBMCs. The receptors shown here come from a man between 18 and 35 years old in good health and CMV-seropositive. Each CDR3 is given with its conserved first and last residue. Each record gives: D gene, J gene, V gene, clone size, CDR3 protein, CDR3 DNA. The D gene is left open where the match is weak. Only part of the rows carry a size: once, few, many, or a class if the clone is expanded.

>-|TRBJ1-1|TRBV11-3|-
CASSLGGALDTEAFF
TGTGCCAGCAGCTTAGGTGGAGCCCTCGATACTGAAGCTTTCTTT
>TRBD1|TRBJ1-6|TRBV7-2|-
CASSPWTGGNSPLHF
TGTGCCAGCAGCCCCTGGACAGGAGGAAATTCACCCCTCCACTTT
>-|TRBJ2-2|TRBV5-1|once
CASSLEVQGRNTGELFF
TGCGCCAGCAGCTTGGAGGTACAGGGTCGAAACACCGGGGAGCTGTTTTTT
>TRBD1|TRBJ2-3|TRBV5-8|-
CASSYRTGTGTDTQYF
TGTGCCAGCAGCTACCGGACCGGGACAGGCACAGATACGCAGTATTTT
>TRBD1|TRBJ1-2|TRBV6-5|-
CASSYGGGGGYTF
TGTGCCAGCAGTTACGGAGGGGGCGGGGGCTACACCTTC
>-|TRBJ1-2|TRBV12-5|once
CASGFGGADGYTF
TGTGCTAGTGGTTTTGGGGGGGCAGATGGCTACACCTTC
>-|TRBJ2-2|TRBV7-6|-
CASSDSGGELFF
TGTGCCAGCAGCGATTCCGGCGGGGAGCTGTTTTTT
>-|TRBJ2-3|TRBV19|-
CASSMTQGDTQYF
TGTGCCAGTAGTATGACCCAGGGAGATACGCAGTATTTT
>-|TRBJ1-4|TRBV5-1|-
CASSPQRATNEKLFF
TGCGCCAGCAGCCCGCAGCGGGCAACTAATGAAAAACTGTTTTTT
>TRBD1|TRBJ2-1|TRBV29-1|-
CSVDRDRGYNEQFF
TGCAGCGTTGATCGGGACAGGGGCTACAATGAGCAGTTCTTC
>-|TRBJ1-2|TRBV18|-
CASSPPPNPGYGYTF
TGTGCCAGCTCACCACCGCCCAACCCAGGCTATGGCTACACCTTC
>-|TRBJ1-1|TRBV10-3|-
CAISREERVVTEAFF
TGTGCCATCAGCCGGGAGGAAAGGGTAGTCACTGAAGCTTTCTTT
>-|TRBJ2-7|TRBV5-6|-
CASSSFVGQLLSYEQYF
TGTGCCAGCAGTTCCTTTGTCGGACAGCTCCTCTCCTACGAGCAGTACTTC
>TRBD2|TRBJ2-2|TRBV6-6|few
CASSYATSGTTGELFF
TGTGCCAGCAGTTACGCGACTAGCGGAACCACCGGGGAGCTGTTTTTT
>-|TRBJ2-1|TRBV7-9|-
CASSPRGTHNEQFF
TGTGCCAGCAGCCCCCGGGGGACCCACAATGAGCAGTTCTTC
>-|TRBJ2-2|TRBV4-1|-
CASSQGRTGELFF
TGCGCCAGCAGCCAGGGCAGAACCGGGGAGCTGTTTTTT
>TRBD1|TRBJ1-1|TRBV9|-
CASSAQGARTEAFF
TGTGCCAGCAGCGCCCAGGGGGCGCGAACTGAAGCTTTCTTT
>TRBD1|TRBJ2-7|TRBV10-2|-
CATGTGGPISYEQYF
TGCGCCACAGGGACAGGAGGGCCCATCTCCTACGAGCAGTACTTC
>TRBD1|TRBJ2-1|TRBV6-6|few
CASRTTGETYNEQFF
TGTGCCAGCAGAACAACAGGGGAGACCTACAATGAGCAGTTCTTC
>TRBD1|TRBJ1-6|TRBV2|-
CASSRDRGYSPLHF
TGTGCCAGCAGTCGGGACAGGGGGTATTCACCCCTCCACTTT
>TRBD1|TRBJ2-3|TRBV7-2|-
CASSSGQVGTDTQYF
TGTGCCAGCAGCTCCGGACAGGTGGGCACAGATACGCAGTATTTT
>-|TRBJ2-7|TRBV5-1|once
CASRVATAAYEQYF
TGCGCCAGCAGGGTGGCTACAGCCGCCTACGAGCAGTACTTC
>TRBD1|TRBJ1-5|TRBV6-1|-
CASWTGSNQPQHF
TGTGCCAGCTGGACAGGGAGCAATCAGCCCCAGCATTTT
>TRBD1|TRBJ1-5|TRBV6-4|-
CASSDSDRGPQHF
TGTGCCAGCAGTGACTCCGACAGGGGTCCCCAGCATTTT
>TRBD1|TRBJ1-2|TRBV30|-
CAWRSDRVYGYTF
TGTGCCTGGAGGTCCGACAGGGTCTATGGCTACACCTTC
>-|TRBJ2-1|TRBV6-1|-
CASSPPGVNEQFF
TGTGCCAGCAGCCCCCCGGGGGTAAATGAGCAGTTCTTC
>-|TRBJ1-5|TRBV6-6|-
CASSYSGRGNQPQHF
TGTGCCAGCAGTTACTCAGGGAGGGGCAATCAGCCCCAGCATTTT
>TRBD1|TRBJ2-7|TRBV5-1|-
CASSLERDRGYSYEQYF
TGCGCCAGCAGCTTAGAAAGGGACAGGGGCTATTCCTACGAGCAGTACTTC
>TRBD2|TRBJ2-1|TRBV11-2|-
CASSLELAGTYNEQFF
TGTGCCAGCAGCTTAGAACTAGCGGGGACCTACAATGAGCAGTTCTTC
>TRBD2|TRBJ2-2|TRBV11-2|-
CASSSQGLAAYTGELFF
TGTGCCAGCAGCTCCCAGGGACTAGCGGCGTACACCGGGGAGCTGTTTTTT
>-|TRBJ2-3|TRBV29-1|-
CSVEDTGYSSTDTQYF
TGCAGCGTTGAAGATACGGGATACTCTAGCACAGATACGCAGTATTTT
>TRBD1|TRBJ2-7|TRBV5-1|-
CASSLTRTGAYEQYF
TGCGCCAGCAGCTTGACAAGGACAGGGGCCTACGAGCAGTACTTC
>-|TRBJ1-5|TRBV10-3|-
CAISVRGHQPQHF
TGTGCCATCAGTGTGCGGGGCCATCAGCCCCAGCATTTT
>-|TRBJ2-3|TRBV6-5|-
CASSYRAGWADTQYF
TGTGCCAGCAGTTACAGGGCAGGGTGGGCAGATACGCAGTATTTT
>-|TRBJ1-1|TRBV7-2|-
CASSLQTINTEAFF
TGTGCCAGCAGCTTACAGACTATTAACACTGAAGCTTTCTTT
>TRBD1|TRBJ1-1|TRBV5-5|-
CASSFGTGNTEAFF
TGTGCCAGCAGCTTCGGGACAGGCAACACTGAAGCTTTCTTT
>-|TRBJ2-7|TRBV2|once
CASSDSYEQYF
TGTGCCAGCAGTGACAGCTACGAGCAGTACTTC
>TRBD1|TRBJ1-2|TRBV5-8|once
CASSFGQGAQGYTF
TGTGCCAGCAGCTTCGGACAGGGGGCGCAAGGCTACACCTTC
>TRBD2|TRBJ2-2|TRBV7-2|once
CASSLARGGITGELFF
TGTGCCAGCAGCTTAGCGCGCGGGGGGATTACCGGGGAGCTGTTTTTT
>-|TRBJ2-5|TRBV6-5|-
CASSSEAARGTQYF
TGTGCCAGCAGTTCGGAAGCTGCCCGGGGGACCCAGTACTTC
>TRBD2|TRBJ2-5|TRBV7-2|-
CASSFQAGGQETQYF
TGTGCCAGCAGCTTTCAAGCGGGGGGGCAGGAGACCCAGTACTTC